Presented here are 15 T cell receptor beta chains from one specimen sequenced in a study of identical twins. TCRdb fed the 5' RACE reads into MiXCR, producing one record per CDR3 protein. Here the sample spans approximately 600,000 distinct CDR3 sequences, around 9.6% being singletons. Another study also made use of these data, one on yellow fever vaccine responses in identical twins.

Source material: PBMCs. These receptors all stem from a woman aged 18-29 years in good health.

This clonotype has more than one count but fewer than ten. Relative to the germline gene, one junction end is altered; a read error may explain this. This rearrangement joins TRBV4-1 to TRBJ2-6; D remains unclear. The CDR3 covers 16 residues. The germline gives CDR1 MGHRA, CDR2 YSYEKL. The CDR3 region has the DNA TGCGCCAGCAGCCAAGGGGCCGCCTCTGGAGCCAACGTCCTGACTTTC. Its protein is CASSQGAASGANVLTF.

V and J are TRBV29-1 and TRBJ2-7, with 10 positions matching TRBD1. Trimming at V came to 7 bases and at J to 3 bases, leaving 3 bases not matched to a gene. There are 12 residues in the CDR3. Germline V gives CDR1 SQVTM, CDR2 ANQGSEA. The CDR3 here is CSAWDRGYEQYF. The CDR3 DNA reads as TGCAGCGCCTGGGACAGGGGCTACGAGCAGTACTTC.

This clonotype was counted many times. The chain has TRBV12-3 or TRBV12-4 and TRBJ1-1; possibly TRBD1 for D (5 bases). The CDR3 contains 15 residues. The V and J ends lost 5 bases and 0 bases respectively, with 13 bases between them. The CDR3 region has the DNA TGTGCCAGCAGTGACCACAGGCAAATGAACACTGAAGCTTTCTTT. Translated, it gives CASSDHRQMNTEAFF.

J is TRBJ2-3 and V is TRBV29-1, with D maybe TRBD1 (6 bases). The CDR3 is made up of 17 amino acids. Germline values: CDR1 SQVTM, CDR2 ANQGSEA. V was cut by 3 bases and J by 1 base, with 20 bases left in between. The CDR3 reads CSVDQPDRSIGTDTQYF. The DNA for the CDR3 is TGCAGCGTTGACCAGCCCGACAGGTCGATAGGCACAGATACGCAGTATTTT.

This clonotype was seen at least ten times. CDR3 protein: CASRRTSGGYNEQFF. The CDR3 nucleotides read TGTGCCAGCAGGAGGACTAGCGGGGGATACAATGAGCAGTTCTTC. The chain couples TRBV6-1 to TRBJ2-1; TRBD2 matches 13 bases. V was pared by 6 bases and J by 4 bases, with 3 bases of the junction left unmatched. The CDR3 covers 15 residues. Germline values: CDR1 MNHNS, CDR2 SASEGT.

The sample holds a few counts of this clonotype. The V call is TRBV6-4, the J call TRBJ1-1; 7 nucleotides align to TRBD1. CDR3 size: 18 residues. V dropped 2 bases and J dropped 0; count of bases not matched to a gene: 12. The germline gives CDR1 MRHNA, CDR2 SNTAGT. CDR3 amino acids: CASSDPTGALGMNTEAFF. CDR3 bases: TGTGCCAGCAGTGACCCTACAGGGGCGCTAGGGATGAACACTGAAGCTTTCTTT.

The chain links TRBV6-2 or TRBV6-3 to TRBJ2-7; 16 bases are shared with TRBD2. J gave up 5 bases and V 4 bases, and 5 bases lay outside the gene matches. The CDR3 is 16 amino acids. From germline, CDR1 is MNHEY and CDR2 SVGEGT. The CDR3 here is CASSSGLAGGPDEQYF. For the CDR3, the DNA is TGTGCCAGCAGTTCGGGACTAGCGGGAGGGCCAGACGAGCAGTACTTC.

A note on this clonotype: It is unclear where the CDR3 begins or ends on the DNA, so no DNA is shown, and the CDR3 is as TCRdb lists it. The chain uses TRBV24-1 and TRBJ2-1; TRBD1, the table's D call, lacks a check against the DNA. Looked up from germline, CDR1 is KGHDR and CDR2 is SFDVKD. Ends included, the CDR3 has 16 residues. This CDR3 reads CATSDDFRGSYNEQFF.

This clonotype was found a few times. The chain joins TRBV3-1 to TRBJ2-3, with a weak D call TRBD2 (6 bases). CDR3 length: 17 residues. CDR1 and CDR2 (germline): LGHDT, YNNKEL (reference sequence). Between the trimmed V and J ends, which lost 0 bases and 2 bases, there was a span of 15 bases. This CDR3 is CASSQDLSAGPTDTQYF. CDR3 nucleotide sequence: TGTGCCAGCAGCCAAGATTTGTCGGCGGGGCCCACAGATACGCAGTATTTT.

This clonotype occurred a few times. The gene calls are TRBV12-5 and TRBJ2-7; D gene ambiguous. The CDR3 consists of 13 residues. Trimming shortened V by 0 bases and J by 7 bases, and 10 bases separated the two germline ends. Germline CDR1 and CDR2: LGHNT and FRNRAP. In DNA, the CDR3 is TGTGCTAGTGGTTTGGTCGGCGATTCGGAGCAGTACTTC. Translated: CASGLVGDSEQYF.

This clonotype was observed many times. This chain uses TRBV29-1 with TRBJ2-1; either TRBD1 or TRBD2 may fit D (5 bases each). The CDR3 runs to 14 residues. Germline V gives CDR1 SQVTM, CDR2 ANQGSEA. The ends were cut back, 7 bases at V and 8 bases at J, with 21 bases in the middle. The CDR3 loop reads CSAGRVSGRDEQFF. The CDR3 DNA sequence: TGCAGCGCTGGCCGAGTATCGGGGCGCGATGAGCAGTTCTTC.

The chain carries TRBV28 and TRBJ2-2; the D is unclear. The CDR3 has 11 amino acids. Germline V gene data show CDR1 as MDHEN and CDR2 as SYDVKM. Trimming removed 6 bases at V and 6 bases at J, with 5 bases between. The CDR3 region is CASRDAGELFF. CDR3 nucleotides: TGTGCCAGCAGGGATGCCGGGGAGCTGTTTTTT.

This clonotype was counted a few times. The rearrangement links TRBV5-1 to TRBJ2-7; D may be TRBD1 (6 bases). The CDR3 consists of 15 residues. Deletions cut 1 base from V and 5 bases from J, with 16 bases between. Germline V gene data show CDR1 as SGHRS and CDR2 as YFSETQ. The DNA of the CDR3 is TGCGCCAGCAGCTTGAACGTCCCAGGGGTCCACGAGCAGTACTTC. Translated: CASSLNVPGVHEQYF.

There are a few counts of this clonotype. This chain joins TRBV6-5 and TRBJ2-1; D not certain. Germline values: CDR1 MNHEY, CDR2 SVGAGI. The CDR3 consists of 12 residues. V was trimmed by 4 bases and J by 12 bases, leaving 13 bases between them. In nucleotides, the CDR3 is TGTGCCAGCAGTTCAGACCCTGGACGGCAGTTCTTC. Protein product: CASSSDPGRQFF.

The chain carries TRBV7-9 and TRBJ1-1; D remains ambiguous. This CDR3 has 14 residues. The V gene lost 1 base and the J gene lost 1 base, with 7 bases spanning the gap. Germline V CDR1 and CDR2: SEHNR, FQNEAQ (reference sequence). CDR3 nucleotide sequence: TGTGCCAGCAGCTTAGTGACCGGGAACACTGAAGCTTTCTTT. It encodes CASSLVTGNTEAFF.